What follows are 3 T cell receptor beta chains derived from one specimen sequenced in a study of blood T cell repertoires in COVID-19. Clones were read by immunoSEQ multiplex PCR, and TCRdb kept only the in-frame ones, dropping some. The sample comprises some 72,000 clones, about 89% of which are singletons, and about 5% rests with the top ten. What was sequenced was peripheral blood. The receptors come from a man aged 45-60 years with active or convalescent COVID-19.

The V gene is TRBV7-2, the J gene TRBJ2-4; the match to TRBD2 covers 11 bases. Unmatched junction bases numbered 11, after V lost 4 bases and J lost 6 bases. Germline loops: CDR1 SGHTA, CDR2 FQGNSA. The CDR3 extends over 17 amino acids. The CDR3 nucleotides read TGTGCCAGCAGCTACCTCGATAGCGGGGGGGCGGGAAACATTCAGTACTTC. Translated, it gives CASSYLDSGGAGNIQYF. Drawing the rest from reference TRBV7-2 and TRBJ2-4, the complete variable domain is GAGVSQSPSNKVTEKGKDVELRCDPISGHTALYWYRQSLGQGLEFLIYFQGNSAPDKSGLPSDRFSAERTGGSVSTLTIQRTQQEDSAVYLCASSYLDSGGAGNIQYFGAGTRLSVL.

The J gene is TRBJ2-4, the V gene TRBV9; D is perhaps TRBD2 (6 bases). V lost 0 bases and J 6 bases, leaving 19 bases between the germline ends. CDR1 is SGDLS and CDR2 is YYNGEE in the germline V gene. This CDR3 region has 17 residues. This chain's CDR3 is CASSVGDTEGGGNIQYF. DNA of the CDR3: TGTGCCAGCAGCGTAGGGGATACGGAGGGTGGAGGAAACATTCAGTACTTC.

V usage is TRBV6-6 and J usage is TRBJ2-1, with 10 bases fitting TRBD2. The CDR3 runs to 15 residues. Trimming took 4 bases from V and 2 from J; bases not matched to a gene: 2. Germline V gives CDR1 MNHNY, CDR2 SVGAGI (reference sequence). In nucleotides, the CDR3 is TGTGCCAGCAGTTCCACTAGCGGGGCCTACAATGAGCAGTTCTTC. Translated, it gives CASSSTSGAYNEQFF.